These T cell receptor beta chains were read from a single sample in a study of blood T cell repertoires in COVID-19. Profiled with immunoSEQ multiplex PCR; TCRdb holds only in-frame clones, not every one. This sample has about 180,000 clones, with under 90% found just once. The sequenced material came from peripheral blood. The receptor source for this set is an elderly woman with active or convalescent COVID-19. Both conserved end residues are part of each CDR3. D genes are given only for firm matches. Clone size is shown for a subset of rows, as once, few, many or a class of expanded clone.

D,J,V,size,CDR3,DNA
TRBD2,TRBJ2-2,TRBV5-1,NA,CASKTLAGGETGELFF,TGCGCCAGCAAGACTCTAGCGGGAGGCGAAACCGGGGAGCTGTTTTTT
NA,TRBJ1-2,TRBV2,NA,CASIAGAGRGYTF,TGTGCCAGCATAGCCGGGGCCGGGAGAGGCTACACCTTC
TRBD1,TRBJ2-1,TRBV6-5,NA,CASSTGQGRYEQFF,TGTGCCAGCAGCACGGGACAGGGTCGGTATGAGCAGTTCTTC
TRBD1,TRBJ2-3,TRBV7-9,NA,CASSPGQGDTDTQYF,TGTGCCAGCAGCCCGGGACAGGGGGACACAGATACGCAGTATTTT
TRBD2,TRBJ2-7,TRBV7-2,NA,CASSSTSGRSYEQYF,TGTGCCAGCAGCTCAACTAGCGGGCGTTCCTACGAGCAGTACTTC
NA,TRBJ1-2,TRBV5-1,few,CASRDDGGPYGYTF,TGCGCCAGCAGAGATGACGGGGGACCCTATGGCTACACCTTC
TRBD1,TRBJ1-1,TRBV6-5,NA,CASSYSGGRTEAFF,TGTGCCAGCAGTTACTCAGGGGGCCGCACTGAAGCTTTCTTT
TRBD1,TRBJ1-4,TRBV7-2,NA,CASSPDRDHATNEKLFF,TGTGCCAGCAGCCCCGACAGGGACCATGCAACTAATGAAAAACTGTTTTTT
NA,TRBJ1-4,TRBV11-2,NA,CASSFGGGGEKLFF,TGTGCCAGCAGCTTCGGGGGGGGCGGTGAAAAACTGTTTTTT
TRBD1,TRBJ1-4,TRBV28,once,CASRGAGGAGEKLFF,TGTGCCAGCAGGGGGGCAGGGGGCGCGGGTGAAAAACTGTTTTTT
NA,TRBJ2-7,TRBV5-1,NA,CASRPTLAGGAFYEQYF,TGCGCCAGCAGGCCTACTCTCGCTGGCGGAGCTTTCTACGAGCAGTACTTC
TRBD2,TRBJ2-1,TRBV4-1,once,CASSQAWTSGSYNEQFF,TGCGCCAGCAGCCAAGCGTGGACTAGCGGGAGTTACAATGAGCAGTTCTTC
TRBD2,TRBJ2-7,TRBV5-1,NA,CASSLRGREGRITYEQYF,TGCGCCAGCAGCTTGCGGGGTCGGGAGGGCCGCATCACCTACGAGCAGTACTTC
TRBD1,TRBJ1-1,TRBV25-1,NA,CASSEKQGAKAFF,TGTGCCAGCAGTGAAAAGCAGGGGGCGAAAGCTTTCTTT
TRBD1,TRBJ1-2,TRBV7-9,NA,CASSPDRGRVYGYTF,TGTGCCAGCAGCCCGGACAGGGGGCGAGTCTATGGCTACACCTTC
TRBD2,TRBJ2-1,TRBV6-4,NA,CASSDSRSGDYNEQFF,TGTGCCAGCAGTGACTCCCGTAGCGGGGACTACAATGAGCAGTTCTTC
TRBD2,TRBJ2-1,TRBV9,NA,CASSPRGLAGTEVQEQFF,TGTGCCAGCAGCCCGCGGGGACTAGCGGGCACCGAAGTTCAGGAGCAGTTCTTC
TRBD1,TRBJ2-7,TRBV5-1,once,CASSSEPGTVIF,TGCGCCAGCAGCTCAGAACCCGGGACAGTGATCTTC
TRBD1,TRBJ1-1,TRBV5-1,NA,CASSVSGQGGTEAFF,TGCGCCAGCAGCGTGTCGGGACAGGGAGGCACTGAAGCTTTCTTT
NA,TRBJ2-1,TRBV11-3,NA,CASSWGPAFNEQFF,TGTGCCAGCAGCTGGGGGCCGGCTTTCAATGAGCAGTTCTTC
NA,TRBJ2-3,TRBV15,NA,CATSRDEKATDTQYF,TGTGCCACCAGCAGAGATGAGAAAGCCACAGATACGCAGTATTTT
TRBD1,TRBJ2-7,TRBV5-1,NA,CASSYRQGNYEQYF,TGCGCCAGCAGCTACCGACAGGGGAACTACGAGCAGTACTTC
NA,TRBJ1-1,TRBV6-5,NA,CASRPYGRDTEAFF,TGTGCCAGCAGACCCTACGGGAGGGACACTGAAGCTTTCTTT
NA,TRBJ2-5,TRBV5-1,NA,CASRMTGQETQYF,TGCGCCAGCAGAATGACAGGCCAAGAGACCCAGTACTTC
NA,TRBJ2-2,TRBV6-5,NA,CASSYRGTGELFF,TGTGCCAGCAGTTACAGGGGCACCGGGGAGCTGTTTTTT
TRBD1,TRBJ1-4,TRBV7-9,NA,CASSLVQGGLEKLFF,TGTGCCAGCAGCTTAGTTCAGGGGGGCCTTGAAAAACTGTTTTTT
NA,TRBJ2-1,TRBV7-9,NA,CASSFTQGTSEQFF,TGTGCCAGCAGCTTTACCCAGGGTACCAGTGAGCAGTTCTTC
TRBD1,TRBJ1-1,TRBV5-4,once,CASSAWTGRNTEAFF,TGTGCCAGCAGCGCCTGGACAGGCAGGAACACTGAAGCTTTCTTT
TRBD2,TRBJ2-2,TRBV18,NA,CASSPLFLSGRITGELFF,TGTGCCAGCTCACCACTATTCCTTAGCGGGAGGATCACCGGGGAGCTGTTTTTT
TRBD1,TRBJ2-7,TRBV5-1,NA,CASSAQGAIYEQYF,TGCGCCAGCAGCGCACAGGGGGCGATCTACGAGCAGTACTTC
TRBD2,TRBJ2-1,TRBV5-1,NA,CASSSGTSEYNEQFF,TGCGCCAGCAGTAGCGGGACTAGTGAATACAATGAGCAGTTCTTC
TRBD1,TRBJ2-3,TRBV7-9,NA,CASSLTGQPTDTQYF,TGTGCCAGCAGCTTAACGGGACAGCCCACAGATACGCAGTATTTT
NA,TRBJ1-1,TRBV12-5,NA,CASAWGGSTEAFF,TGTGCTAGTGCTTGGGGGGGGAGTACTGAAGCTTTCTTT
TRBD2,TRBJ2-7,TRBV30,once,CAWSPSGYEQYF,TGTGCCTGGAGCCCTAGCGGCTACGAGCAGTACTTC
NA,TRBJ1-2,TRBV5-4,NA,CASSLAAGVGYTF,TGTGCCAGCAGCTTGGCAGCAGGGGTCGGCTACACCTTC
NA,TRBJ1-5,TRBV19,NA,CASTPPNPNQPQHF,TGTGCCAGTACCCCCCCAAATCCAAATCAGCCCCAGCATTTT
NA,TRBJ2-3,TRBV21-1,NA,CASSNKDGRATDTQYF,TGTGCCAGCAGCAATAAAGACGGGAGGGCCACAGATACGCAGTATTTT
NA,TRBJ2-3,TRBV5-1,NA,CASSQWLSNTDTQYF,TGCGCCAGCAGCCAATGGCTTTCGAACACAGATACGCAGTATTTT
NA,TRBJ1-1,TRBV5-1,NA,CASSLDGRNTEAFF,TGCGCCAGCAGCTTGGACGGGAGAAACACTGAAGCTTTCTTT
NA,TRBJ1-4,TRBV6-5,NA,CASTPRGNNEKLFF,TGTGCCAGCACCCCTCGGGGGAATAATGAAAAACTGTTTTTT
NA,TRBJ1-2,TRBV18,NA,CASSLAGLGKNYGYTF,TGTGCCAGCTCATTGGCGGGACTGGGAAAAAACTATGGCTACACCTTC
NA,TRBJ2-5,TRBV2,NA,CASILAGARAETQYF,TGTGCCAGCATTTTAGCTGGCGCGAGGGCGGAGACCCAGTACTTC
NA,TRBJ1-2,TRBV28,once,CASSLGTTVYGYTF,TGTGCCAGCAGTTTGGGAACGACAGTCTATGGCTACACCTTC
NA,TRBJ1-5,TRBV6-2/TRBV6-3,NA,CASSYSPPSQPQHF,TGTGCCAGCAGTTACTCCCCCCCGTCTCAGCCCCAGCATTTT
TRBD2,TRBJ2-3,TRBV30,NA,CAWSYALAGMGDTQYF,TGTGCCTGGAGTTACGCTCTAGCGGGGATGGGAGATACGCAGTATTTT
NA,TRBJ2-2,TRBV28,NA,CASSRQFTGELFF,TGTGCCAGCAGTCGACAGTTCACCGGGGAGCTGTTTTTT
TRBD1,TRBJ2-3,TRBV4-1,NA,CASSRPGTGTQYF,TGCGCCAGCAGCCGTCCCGGGACAGGTACGCAGTATTTT
NA,TRBJ2-3,TRBV9,NA,CASSVADYTDTQYF,TGTGCCAGCAGCGTAGCGGACTACACAGATACGCAGTATTTT
NA,TRBJ2-3,TRBV9,NA,CASSERAAADTQYF,TGTGCCAGCAGCGAGAGGGCTGCCGCAGATACGCAGTATTTT
TRBD1,TRBJ1-2,TRBV7-8,NA,CASSLARGPVPSYGYTF,TGTGCCAGCAGCTTAGCCAGGGGGCCCGTTCCTAGTTATGGCTACACCTTC
NA,TRBJ2-7,TRBV19,once,CASSSPSGKGTYEQYF,TGTGCCAGTAGTTCCCCTTCAGGGAAAGGAACCTACGAGCAGTACTTC
TRBD2,TRBJ2-7,TRBV5-4,NA,CASRHRTSGTPYEQYF,TGTGCCAGCAGGCACCGGACTAGCGGGACCCCCTACGAGCAGTACTTC